This record concerns one TCR beta chain sequence. This sample is drawn from a study of blood T cell repertoires in COVID-19. Turning to the study itself: Acute and convalescent COVID-19 specimens originated in the United States, Italy and Spain. Nucleic acid was either cDNA or gDNA, and it came from T cells, B-cell-depleted T cells, or PBMCs.

Under the authors' procedure: For nucleated cells, counts were estimated from reference gene primer amplification. Produced via immunoSEQ multiplex PCR; TCRdb's table is partial and in-frame only. V, J and clone size are taken as reported in that table, and D and trimming were inferred from the DNA itself. This repertoire shows about 160,000 clones, 70% to 90% found once; its top ten account for roughly 7.5%. Germline CDR1 is MNHEY and CDR2 is SVGAGI. This CDR3 region has 15 residues. The trim removed 10 bases at V and 10 bases at J, leaving 16 bases unmatched. The receptor comes from a man aged 40-49 years who had recovered from COVID-19. V gene TRBV6-5 combines with J gene TRBJ1-6; 7 nucleotides line up with TRBD1. Material: peripheral blood. CDR3 nucleotide sequence: TGTGCCATTTCGACCGGACAGGCCGCGGAATCACCCCTCCACTTT. Its translation is CAISTGQAAESPLHF.